The 12 T cell receptor beta chains below come from one sample, sequenced in a study of metastatic and nonmetastatic thyroid tumors. Thyroid surgery had not been preceded by any treatment in any patient. From the PCR reads, TCRdb re-called clones with MiXCR. The repertoire holds around 23,000 clones, with 28% as singletons. Source material: tumor tissue. Receptors were obtained from a male donor with papillary thyroid cancer or a benign thyroid nodule (not recorded which). Some clones in this sample may be carry-over from other donors' samples.

The V call is TRBV30, the J call TRBJ1-1; D not resolved. The germline V gene encodes CDR1 GTSNPN and CDR2 SVGIG (reference sequence). Trimming shortened V by 5 bases and J by 4 bases, and 8 bases separated the two germline ends. This CDR3 is 11 amino acids long. The CDR3 spells CAWVRATEAFF. In DNA form, the CDR3 reads TGTGCCTGGGTGAGGGCCACTGAAGCTTTCTTT.

There are a few counts of this clone. The chain combines TRBV30 with TRBJ1-3; the D is unclear. V lost 2 bases and J 0 bases, leaving 11 bases between the germline ends. The V gene's germline CDR1 is GTSNPN and CDR2 SVGIG (reference sequence). There are 15 residues in the CDR3. The CDR3, as DNA: TGTGCCTGGAGTTATCTAGGCAGCTCTGGAAACACCATATATTTT. Residues: CAWSYLGSSGNTIYF.

This clone was counted ten times or more. This chain connects TRBV11-2 to TRBJ2-1; D might be TRBD1 or TRBD2, each matching 6 bases. The V end was cut by 4 bases, the J end by 15 bases, with 16 bases between. Germline V gene sequence: CDR1 SGHAT, CDR2 FQNNGV. The CDR3 is 12 amino acids. The CDR3 loop reads CASSSGGGAAFF. As DNA, the CDR3 is TGTGCCAGCAGCTCCGGGGGCGGGGCAGCGTTCTTC.

The chain links TRBV4-1 to TRBJ2-3; D not resolved. Between the trimmed V and J ends, which lost 4 bases and 0 bases, there was a span of 8 bases. This CDR3 contains 14 residues. Germline V gene lookup returns CDR1 MGHRA and CDR2 YSYEKL. The CDR3: CASSREASTDTQYF. In nucleotides, the CDR3 is TGCGCCAGCAGCCGCGAGGCTAGCACAGATACGCAGTATTTT.

This clone was seen many times. The chain carries TRBV5-1 and TRBJ2-1, with 10 bases aligning to TRBD2. V lost 4 bases to trimming and J lost 9 bases; unmatched junction nucleotides: 16. The length of the CDR3 is 17 residues. Germline CDR1 SGHRS, CDR2 YFSETQ. The CDR3 coding sequence is TGCGCCAGCAGCCCAACGTCACGAGCGGGAGGGCGAGGTGAGCAGTTCTTC. Its protein product is CASSPTSRAGGRGEQFF.

In this sample, this clone turned up a few times. The chain recombines TRBV6-2 or TRBV6-3 with TRBJ2-7, with 12 nucleotides matching TRBD2. With V trimmed by 2 bases and J by 3 bases, 8 bases remained unmatched. CDR1 MNHEY and CDR2 SVGEGT come from the germline V gene. The CDR3 is made up of 17 amino acids. Written as DNA, the CDR3 is TGTGCCAGCAGTTACGTGACTAGCGGGAGAGCGGGCTACGAGCAGTACTTC. This gives the protein CASSYVTSGRAGYEQYF.

Turning to this clone: Its ends do not fully match the called genes, so a read error is possible. V gene TRBV6-1 combines with J gene TRBJ2-1, with 8 bases matching TRBD2. The CDR3 contains 14 residues. Germline CDR1 MNHNS, CDR2 SASEGT. Here the CDR3 reads CASLHPGLGTSQLF. CDR3 DNA sequence: TGTGCCAGCCTCCATCCGGGACTAGGGACCTCCCAGCTCTTC.

This clone was seen a handful of times. The gene calls are TRBV6-1 and TRBJ2-7; D unclear. The CDR3 is made up of 14 amino acids. V was clipped by 4 bases and J by 0 bases, with 10 bases between them. Germline V gene sequence: CDR1 MNHNS, CDR2 SASEGT. The CDR3 DNA is TGTGCCAGCAGTGTGCATATCTACTCCTACGAGCAGTACTTC. As protein: CASSVHIYSYEQYF.

This clone was seen ten or more times. The J gene is TRBJ2-1, the V gene TRBV3-1, with 12 bases identical to TRBD2. Germline V gives CDR1 LGHDT, CDR2 YNNKEL (reference sequence). The V and J ends lost 0 bases and 8 bases, in that order; junction bases with no gene match: 5. This CDR3 is 16 amino acids long. The DNA of the CDR3 is TGTGCCAGCAGCCAAGACGGACTAGCGGGGAGCGATGAGCAGTTCTTC. Its protein is CASSQDGLAGSDEQFF.

This clone was observed a few times. This chain uses TRBV6-1 with TRBJ2-3; 12 bases fit TRBD2. This CDR3 is 16 amino acids long. V lost 3 bases and J lost 4; bases outside the gene matches: 5. The germline CDR1 and CDR2 sequences are MNHNS and SASEGT. The CDR3 DNA follows: TGTGCCAGCAGTGATAGTCTAGCGGGGGGGTCAGATACGCAGTATTTT. Translating gives CASSDSLAGGSDTQYF.

The chain couples TRBV28 to TRBJ2-5, with 11 bases aligning to TRBD2. Germline V gene data show CDR1 as MDHEN and CDR2 as SYDVKM. The junction had 4 bases not matched to a gene; V was cut back by 4 bases and J by 3 bases. This CDR3 is 15 amino acids long. CDR3 amino acids: CASSSSLAGEETQYF. The CDR3 DNA reads as TGTGCCAGCAGTTCCTCACTAGCGGGAGAAGAGACCCAGTACTTC.

This clone was seen at least ten times. V usage is TRBV29-1 and J usage is TRBJ1-2; 9 bases agree with TRBD1. Germline V gene lookup returns CDR1 SQVTM and CDR2 ANQGSEA. CDR3 size: 11 residues. The ends lost 7 bases at V and 8 bases at J; junction bases unmatched: 5. The CDR3 loop is CSATGGQGYTF. CDR3 nucleotides: TGCAGCGCCACAGGGGGCCAGGGCTACACCTTC.